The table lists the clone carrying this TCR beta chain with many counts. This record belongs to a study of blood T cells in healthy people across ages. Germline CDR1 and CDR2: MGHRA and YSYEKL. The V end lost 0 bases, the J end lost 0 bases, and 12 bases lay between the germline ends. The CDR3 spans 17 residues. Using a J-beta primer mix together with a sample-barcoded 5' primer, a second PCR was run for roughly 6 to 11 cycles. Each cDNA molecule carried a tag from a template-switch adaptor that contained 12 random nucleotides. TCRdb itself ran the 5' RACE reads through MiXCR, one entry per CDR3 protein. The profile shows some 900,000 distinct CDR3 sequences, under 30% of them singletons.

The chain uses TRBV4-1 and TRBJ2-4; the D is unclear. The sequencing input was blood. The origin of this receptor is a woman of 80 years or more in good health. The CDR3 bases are TGCGCCAGCAGCCAAGATCAACAACCCTTAGCCAAAAACATTCAGTACTTC. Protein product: CASSQDQQPLAKNIQYF.